The 8 T cell receptor beta chains below were found in one sample sequenced in a study of blood T cells in healthy people across ages. The authors ran a second PCR of roughly 6 to 12 cycles using a sample-barcoded 5' primer and a J-beta primer mix. TCRdb ran MiXCR on the 5' RACE reads and lists one entry per CDR3 protein. The sample has under 1,000,000 distinct CDR3 sequences, about 42% seen once. What was sequenced was blood. The source is a man older than 75 in good health.

This clonotype has a handful of counts. J is TRBJ2-3 and V is TRBV6-2 or TRBV6-3; perhaps TRBD2 as D (6 bases). This CDR3 region has 14 residues. With 6 bases removed from V and 2 bases from J, the gap between germline ends came to 12 bases. Germline assignment: CDR1 MNHEY and CDR2 SVGEGT. DNA of the CDR3: TGTGCCAGCAGCCCGGGACTGTTCACAGATACGCAGTATTTT. It yields the protein CASSPGLFTDTQYF.

This clonotype was seen many times. The gene calls are TRBV7-9 and TRBJ2-5, with D perhaps matching TRBD2 (5 bases). This CDR3 region has 15 residues. The V gene lost 2 bases and the J gene lost 1 base, with 11 bases spanning the gap. The V gene's germline CDR1 is SEHNR and CDR2 FQNEAQ (reference sequence). The CDR3 protein is CASSLTPGIQETQYF. CDR3 in DNA: TGTGCCAGCAGCTTAACCCCCGGGATCCAAGAGACCCAGTACTTC.

This clonotype was detected a few times. This chain connects TRBV5-1 to TRBJ2-3; TRBD2 matches 7 bases. The CDR3 covers 15 residues. V gave up 3 bases and J gave up 1 base; unmatched junction bases: 5. Germline CDR1 is SGHRS and CDR2 is YFSETQ. CDR3 protein: CASSWEGRRTDTQYF. CDR3 nucleotide sequence: TGCGCCAGCAGCTGGGAGGGCCGGCGCACAGATACGCAGTATTTT.

This clonotype was observed at least ten times. The chain has TRBV6-2 or TRBV6-3 and TRBJ2-6; 8 nucleotides align to TRBD1. This CDR3 has 15 amino acids. With V trimmed by 6 bases and J by 2 bases, 3 bases remained unmatched. Looked up from germline, CDR1 is MNHEY and CDR2 is SVGEGT. The CDR3: CASRAGGAGANVLTF. CDR3 DNA: TGTGCCAGCAGAGCAGGGGGCGCTGGGGCCAACGTCCTGACTTTC.

This chain connects TRBV12-3 or TRBV12-4 to TRBJ1-4; D is undetermined. The CDR3 spans 14 residues. The V gene lost 6 bases and the J gene lost 8 bases, with 16 bases spanning the gap. DNA of the CDR3: TGTGCCAGCAGGGAGACGGGCTCGCGGGAAAAACTGTTTTTT. Its translation: CASRETGSREKLFF.

The chain has TRBV16 and TRBJ1-2; 7 bases match TRBD1. The CDR3 covers 13 residues. The J segment lost 5 bases and the V segment lost 5 bases, leaving 5 bases of the junction unmatched. The germline V gene encodes CDR1 KGHSY and CDR2 FQNENV. CDR3 in amino acids: CASSTRDRYGYTF. CDR3 sequence (DNA): TGTGCCAGCAGCACCCGGGACAGATATGGCTACACCTTC.

This clonotype was seen a few times. The chain joins TRBV28 to TRBJ2-7, with D possibly matching TRBD2 (5 bases). Looked up from germline, CDR1 is MDHEN and CDR2 is SYDVKM. This CDR3 region has 14 residues. V lost 8 bases to trimming and J lost 3 bases, with 17 bases between them. CDR3 residues: CASGLGGHLYEQYF. CDR3 DNA sequence: TGTGCCAGCGGCCTGGGCGGGCACCTCTACGAGCAGTACTTC.

The sample holds many counts of this clonotype. V is TRBV7-2 and J is TRBJ2-3; 9 nucleotides line up with TRBD2. The CDR3 is 16 residues long. CDR1 is SGHTA, CDR2 FQGNSA, per germline. The V and J ends lost 4 bases and 3 bases, in that order; junction bases with no gene match: 8. In DNA, the CDR3 is TGTGCCAGCAGCTCATCCGCTAGCGGGATTACAGATACGCAGTATTTT. Encoded protein: CASSSSASGITDTQYF.